The 31 T cell receptor beta chains given below trace back to one sample, sequenced in a study of PD-1 blockade in classical Hodgkin lymphoma. Each of the patients experienced relapse following autologous stem cell transplantation, and their brentuximab vedotin exposure differed. Data came from immunoSEQ multiplex PCR; TCRdb stores just in-frame clones and leaves some out. The table lists just over 50,000 clones, approximately 73% of them singletons. The sample in question was peripheral blood mononuclear cells (PBMCs), obtained before the second cycle of nivolumab. All receptors come from a human donor with classical Hodgkin lymphoma.

About this clone itself: This same CDR3 is encoded by further DNA sequences in the sample. The chain links TRBV6-5 to TRBJ1-2; 8 nucleotides match TRBD1. The CDR3 is 13 amino acids. Germline CDR1 and CDR2: MNHEY and SVGAGI. V gave up 6 bases and J gave up 2 bases; unmatched junction bases: 2. The CDR3 region is CASSRTGNYGYTF. CDR3 in DNA: TGTGCCAGCAGCCGGACAGGGAACTATGGCTACACCTTC.

This chain's CDR3 is CASSPGQGASGRRSEQFF. CDR3 DNA sequence: TGTGCCAGCAGTCCGGGACAGGGGGCTAGCGGGAGGAGGTCTGAGCAGTTCTTC. The rearrangement links TRBV28 to TRBJ2-1; a weak D match, TRBD1 (12 bases). The CDR3 extends over 18 amino acids. Germline V gene lookup returns CDR1 MDHEN and CDR2 SYDVKM. V lost 5 bases and J 9 bases, leaving 29 bases between the germline ends.

The chain has TRBV5-1 and TRBJ2-3; the D is unclear. Germline V gene data show CDR1 as SGHRS and CDR2 as YFSETQ. This CDR3 has 15 amino acids. The V gene lost 1 base and the J gene lost 2 bases, with 11 bases spanning the gap. CDR3 nucleotides: TGCGCCAGCAGCTTGCGCGGACCCGACACAGATACGCAGTATTTT. The encoded protein is CASSLRGPDTDTQYF.

The chain couples TRBV15 to TRBJ2-2; D unclear. The ends were cut back, 0 bases at V and 4 bases at J, with 27 bases in the middle. The CDR3 has 21 residues. Looked up from germline, CDR1 is LNHNV and CDR2 is YYDKDF (reference sequence). Here the CDR3 DNA reads TGTGCCACCAGCAGAGACCCCCCCTTAGGCCGGCCTAGTAGTATCACCGGGGAGCTGTTTTTT. It encodes CATSRDPPLGRPSSITGELFF.

This clone was picked up a small number of times. The chain uses TRBV30 and TRBJ1-6; D is unclear. Trimming removed 0 bases from V and 9 bases from J, with 9 bases in between. The CDR3 totals 13 residues. Germline loops: CDR1 GTSNPN, CDR2 SVGIG (reference sequence). Here the CDR3 reads CAWSVPGSSPLHF. The CDR3 DNA sequence: TGTGCCTGGAGTGTACCGGGGAGTTCACCCCTCCACTTT.

The J gene is TRBJ2-7, the V gene TRBV2, with D possibly TRBD1 on 5 matching bases. V lost 4 bases, J lost 9 bases, and 10 bases lay in between. There are 11 residues in the CDR3. Germline V gene sequence: CDR1 SNHLY, CDR2 FYNNEI. The CDR3, as DNA: TGTGCCAGCAGTGTTTTCCAGGGGCAGTACTTC. Protein product: CASSVFQGQYF.

This clone was found once. Here the CDR3 DNA reads TGTGCCACTCAAGGGGTAACTGGAAACACCATATATTTT. This sequence encodes CATQGVTGNTIYF. This sequence joins TRBV7-9 and TRBJ1-3, with TRBD1 as a possible D gene (5 bases). This CDR3 is 13 amino acids long. CDR1 is SEHNR, CDR2 FQNEAQ, per germline (reference sequence). Trimming cost V 10 bases and J 2 bases, with 12 bases left between them.

The chain combines TRBV6-5 with TRBJ2-7; the D is unclear. Germline V gene sequence: CDR1 MNHEY, CDR2 SVGAGI. The CDR3 is 12 residues long. V was pared by 2 bases and J by 7 bases, with 9 bases between. The CDR3 DNA follows: TGTGCCAGCAGTTACCCCTTGGGGGAGCAGTACTTC. Translating it yields CASSYPLGEQYF.

This clone has at least ten counts. Other nucleotide sequences from this sample produce the same CDR3. The chain recombines TRBV9 with TRBJ2-2, with TRBD1 matching over 9 bases. Losses at the gene ends were 0 bases for V and 5 bases for J; bases not matched to a gene: 2. The CDR3 has 15 amino acids. Germline CDR1 is SGDLS and CDR2 is YYNGEE. CDR3 protein: CASSVETGGTGELFF. For the CDR3, the DNA is TGTGCCAGCAGCGTAGAGACAGGGGGAACCGGGGAGCTGTTTTTT. Full variable domain (missing parts from reference TRBV9 and TRBJ2-2): DSGVTQTPKHLITATGQRVTLRCSPRSGDLSVYWYQQSLDQGLQFLIQYYNGEERAKGNILERFSAQQFPDLHSELNLSSLELGDSALYFCASSVETGGTGELFFGEGSRLTVL.

This chain joins TRBV7-2 and TRBJ2-7, with D perhaps assigned TRBD1 or TRBD2 (5 bases each). CDR1 is SGHTA, CDR2 FQGNSA, per germline. The CDR3 is 15 amino acids. Trimming removed 4 bases at V and 1 base at J, with 14 bases between. CDR3 residues: CASSSRGEGSYEQYF. The CDR3 region has the DNA TGTGCCAGCAGCTCCCGGGGCGAGGGGTCCTACGAGCAGTACTTC.

V gene TRBV27 combines with J gene TRBJ2-2; D may correspond to TRBD1 or TRBD2 (5 bases each). The V end lost 3 bases, the J end lost 5 bases, and 22 bases lay between the germline ends. Germline-derived CDR1 and CDR2 are MNHEY and SMNVEV (reference sequence). The CDR3 is 18 residues long. The CDR3 DNA is TGTGCCAGCAGTTTCCAGGGTTGGTCGGTTCGACTAACCGGGGAGCTGTTTTTT. Amino acid sequence: CASSFQGWSVRLTGELFF.

Only a few counts were recorded for this clone. The rearrangement links TRBV19 to TRBJ1-5; D is uncertain. Germline-derived CDR1 and CDR2 are LNHDA and SQIVND (reference sequence). This CDR3 is 14 amino acids long. Trimming took off 1 base at V and 3 bases at J, with 7 bases between the two ends. CDR3 nucleotide sequence: TGTGCCAGTAGTATAGGGCAGTACAATCAGCCCCAGCATTTT. It translates to CASSIGQYNQPQHF.

V and J are TRBV9 and TRBJ2-1; D gene uncertain. V was trimmed by 5 bases and J by 6 bases, leaving 12 bases between them. CDR3 length: 13 amino acids. Germline V lookup: CDR1 SGDLS, CDR2 YYNGEE. Here the CDR3 DNA reads TGTGCCAGCAGTCTCGGACCCGGCAATGAGCAGTTCTTC. Translation: CASSLGPGNEQFF.

This sequence joins TRBV7-3 and TRBJ2-7; possibly TRBD2 for D (6 bases). In germline, CDR1 is SGHTA, CDR2 FQGTGA. The length of the CDR3 is 15 residues. The V end was cut by 2 bases, the J end by 0 bases, with 11 bases between. The CDR3 reads CASSLGVAASYEQYF. CDR3 nucleotides: TGTGCCAGCAGCTTAGGGGTAGCGGCCTCCTACGAGCAGTACTTC.

This clone was counted between two and nine times. This chain connects TRBV27 to TRBJ2-1; D may match TRBD1 or TRBD2 (6 bases each). CDR3 length equals 19 residues. V lost 4 bases and J lost 6, with 28 bases in between. The germline CDR1 and CDR2 sequences are MNHEY and SMNVEV (reference sequence). The CDR3 here is CASSSPKAPGGPPGNEQFF. In DNA form, the CDR3 reads TGTGCCAGCAGTTCCCCAAAAGCGCCCGGGGGCCCACCGGGCAATGAGCAGTTCTTC.

This chain connects TRBV19 to TRBJ1-5, with a weak D call TRBD1 (5 bases). CDR3 size: 17 residues. V was cut by 3 bases and J by 3 bases, with 18 bases left in between. In germline, CDR1 is LNHDA, CDR2 SQIVND (reference sequence). This CDR3 is CASSIWRGDNNNQPQHF. As DNA, the CDR3 is TGTGCCAGTAGTATCTGGAGGGGAGACAATAACAATCAGCCCCAGCATTTT.

V and J are TRBV29-1 and TRBJ1-1; TRBD1 might be the D (6 bases). In germline, CDR1 is SQVTM, CDR2 ANQGSEA. V was pared by 5 bases and J by 0 bases, with 10 bases between. The CDR3 length is 13 residues. The CDR3, as DNA: TGCAGCGTTTTAAGGGGGTTGAACACTGAAGCTTTCTTT. Amino acid sequence: CSVLRGLNTEAFF. Full variable domain (outside the CDR3, taken from reference TRBV29-1 and TRBJ1-1): SAVISQKPSRDICQRGTSLTIQCQVDSQVTMMFWYRQQPGQSLTLIATANQGSEATYESGFVIDKFPISRPNLTFSTLTVSNMSPEDSSIYLCSVLRGLNTEAFFGQGTRLTVV.

This CDR3 is CASKTGTPAYEQYF. For the CDR3, the DNA is TGTGCCAGTAAAACCGGGACGCCAGCCTACGAGCAGTACTTC. The V and J genes are TRBV27 and TRBJ2-7; TRBD1 or TRBD2 may be the D gene (5 bases each). This CDR3 is 14 amino acids long. Germline assignment: CDR1 MNHEY and CDR2 SMNVEV (reference sequence). V was cut by 9 bases and J by 2 bases, with 17 bases left in between.

The rearrangement uses TRBV4-3 and TRBJ1-1; maybe TRBD1 (5 bases). The CDR3 has 16 amino acids. Trimming pared 1 base from V and 3 bases from J, leaving 15 bases between. Germline V gene sequence: CDR1 LGHNA, CDR2 YSLEER. The CDR3 is CASSQGARVIDTEAFF. The CDR3 nucleotides read TGCGCCAGCAGCCAAGGGGCCAGGGTGATCGACACTGAAGCTTTCTTT.

The CDR3 region is CASSVRAGAGDTQYF. Here the CDR3 DNA reads TGTGCCAGCAGCGTAAGAGCGGGAGCGGGCGATACGCAGTATTTT. This rearrangement joins TRBV9 to TRBJ2-3; 8 bases are a match to TRBD2. V trimming: 1 base; J trimming: 6 bases; junction bases outside the gene matches: 7. This CDR3 region has 15 residues. Germline CDR1 SGDLS, CDR2 YYNGEE.

This chain uses TRBV19 with TRBJ2-7; D might be TRBD2 (5 bases). This CDR3 comprises 13 residues. Germline lookup yields CDR1 LNHDA and CDR2 SQIVND (reference sequence). V gave up 5 bases and J gave up 0 bases, with 8 bases separating them. CDR3 sequence (DNA): TGTGCCAGTAGTTCCCGGGACTCCTACGAGCAGTACTTC. Translated: CASSSRDSYEQYF.

The chain has TRBV28 and TRBJ2-1; no definite D call. The CDR3 length is 11 residues. The V end was cut by 8 bases, the J end by 7 bases, with 9 bases between. CDR1 is MDHEN, CDR2 SYDVKM, per germline. The CDR3 nucleotides are TGTGCCAGCCCTGGGCGTAATGAGCAGTTCTTC. Translating gives CASPGRNEQFF.

V usage is TRBV4-2 and J usage is TRBJ2-2; weak D call: TRBD1 (5 bases). The CDR3 is made up of 15 amino acids. The V end was cut by 4 bases, the J end by 1 base, with 10 bases between. Germline V gene sequence: CDR1 LGHNA, CDR2 YNFKEQ. The CDR3 coding sequence is TGTGCCAGCAGCCTTCGAACAGGGAACACCGGGGAGCTGTTTTTT. Translated: CASSLRTGNTGELFF.

This clone was observed a single time. This chain links TRBV4-3 with TRBJ2-1, with D uncertain. This CDR3 has 15 amino acids. V lost 1 base and J lost 4, with 11 bases in between. CDR1 is LGHNA and CDR2 is YSLEER in the germline V gene. This CDR3 is CASSQVPSAYNEQFF. CDR3 nucleotides: TGCGCCAGCAGCCAAGTTCCCTCAGCTTACAATGAGCAGTTCTTC.

The chain employs TRBV28 and TRBJ1-5; 7 positions agree with TRBD1. V lost 6 bases to trimming and J lost 3 bases; unmatched junction nucleotides: 11. Germline CDR1 MDHEN, CDR2 SYDVKM. The CDR3 contains 16 residues. CDR3 sequence: CASRETGVFYNQPQHF. CDR3 DNA: TGTGCCAGCAGAGAAACAGGGGTTTTTTACAATCAGCCCCAGCATTTT.

The sample holds one count of this clone. The chain recombines TRBV7-9 with TRBJ1-2; no clear D gene. CDR3 length: 14 residues. Trimming shortened V by 1 base and J by 4 bases, and 10 bases separated the two germline ends. The germline V gene encodes CDR1 SEHNR and CDR2 FQNEAQ (reference sequence). The CDR3 spells CASSLGEAAYGYTF. CDR3 sequence (DNA): TGTGCCAGCAGCTTAGGGGAGGCGGCCTATGGCTACACCTTC.

This chain joins TRBV30 and TRBJ2-7; no clear D gene. The CDR3 length is 12 residues. In germline, CDR1 is GTSNPN, CDR2 SVGIG (reference sequence). The germline V and J ends were trimmed by 0 bases and 7 bases, with 10 bases remaining between them. CDR3 residues: CAWSVGSWEQYF. The CDR3 DNA reads as TGTGCCTGGAGTGTAGGGTCTTGGGAGCAGTACTTC. Using reference TRBV30 and TRBJ2-7 for the parts outside the CDR3, the full variable domain is SQTIHQWPATLVQPVGSPLSLECTVEGTSNPNLYWYRQAAGRGLQLLFYSVGIGQISSEVPQNLSASRPQDRQFILSSKKLLLSDSGFYLCAWSVGSWEQYFGPGTRLTVT.

This chain connects TRBV7-9 to TRBJ2-7; the D is unclear. CDR3 length: 13 amino acids. Germline loops: CDR1 SEHNR, CDR2 FQNEAQ (reference sequence). V dropped 4 bases and J dropped 2 bases, with 9 bases sitting between them. CDR3 sequence: CASSSLYTYEQYF. The CDR3 DNA is TGTGCCAGCAGCTCCCTTTACACCTACGAGCAGTACTTC. Supplemented by reference TRBV7-9 and TRBJ2-7, the full variable domain reads DTGVSQNPRHKITKRGQNVTFRCDPISEHNRLYWYRQTLGQGPEFLTYFQNEAQLEKSRLLSDRFSAERPKGSFSTLEIQRTEQGDSAMYLCASSSLYTYEQYFGPGTRLTVT.

Note on this clone: A read error may account for a junction end that differs from germline. The chain recombines TRBV30 with TRBJ1-5; maybe TRBD1 (5 bases). This CDR3 comprises 14 residues. Germline V gene sequence: CDR1 GTSNPN, CDR2 SVGIG (reference sequence). The CDR3 nucleotides read TGTGTCTGGACTCGGGGGATGGGCAATCAGCCCCAGCATTTT. Translating gives CVWTRGMGNQPQHF.

The J gene is TRBJ1-2, the V gene TRBV27, with a weak D call TRBD1 (5 bases). V was shortened by 5 bases and J by 5 bases, with 24 bases between the two germline ends. Germline V gene data show CDR1 as MNHEY and CDR2 as SMNVEV (reference sequence). The CDR3 runs 17 residues. The CDR3 bases are TGTGCCAGCAGTCTACTTGGGACGGGAAAGGAGCAATATGGCTACACCTTC. Its translation is CASSLLGTGKEQYGYTF.

The V and J genes are TRBV6-1 and TRBJ2-1; TRBD2 matches at 10 bases. The germline V gene encodes CDR1 MNHNS and CDR2 SASEGT. The CDR3 is 13 residues long. V trimming: 8 bases; J trimming: 5 bases; junction bases outside the gene matches: 3. DNA for the CDR3: TGTGCCAGCTCAGCGGGAGGGGACAATGAGCAGTTCTTC. Its translation: CASSAGGDNEQFF.